These 28 T cell receptor beta chains were sequenced from one sample in a study of blood T cell repertoires in COVID-19. Using immunoSEQ multiplex PCR, the repertoire was profiled, and TCRdb retains in-frame clones only, with some absent. Of some 180,000 clones listed, 78% are singletons. The sequenced sample consisted of peripheral blood. These receptors were collected from an elderly woman with active or convalescent COVID-19.

The chain uses TRBV28 and TRBJ1-6, with D perhaps matching TRBD1 (5 bases). Trimming removed 3 bases at V and 10 bases at J, with 13 bases between. Germline CDR1 and CDR2: MDHEN and SYDVKM. The length of the CDR3 is 14 residues. The CDR3 bases are TGTGCCAGCAGTTTTCACCAGGGTACCTCACCCCTCCACTTT. It codes for CASSFHQGTSPLHF.

The CDR3 DNA is TGTGCCAGCAGCGAATCGACAGGCAACTATGGCTACACCTTC. Translated, it gives CASSESTGNYGYTF. The chain couples TRBV9 to TRBJ1-2; D may be TRBD1 (6 bases). The CDR3 consists of 14 residues. CDR1 and CDR2 (germline): SGDLS, YYNGEE. Trimming shortened V by 3 bases and J by 2 bases, and 11 bases separated the two germline ends.

This chain connects TRBV7-8 to TRBJ2-3; tentative D call: TRBD2 (6 bases). V lost 2 bases to trimming and J lost 2 bases, with 20 bases between them. Germline CDR1 and CDR2: SGHVS and FQNEAQ. This CDR3 is built from 18 residues. CDR3 loop: CASSLFRGEGGDTDTQYF. The CDR3 DNA follows: TGTGCCAGCAGCTTATTTCGGGGCGAGGGAGGCGACACAGATACGCAGTATTTT.

The sample holds a few counts of this clone. The gene calls are TRBV15 and TRBJ2-1; no clear D gene. The CDR3 spans 12 residues. Trimming took off 0 bases at V and 15 bases at J, with 12 bases between the two ends. Germline V CDR1 and CDR2: LNHNV, YYDKDF (reference sequence). The CDR3 region has the DNA TGTGCCACCAGCAGAGATGACAACCCGCGGTTCTTC. As protein: CATSRDDNPRFF.

The gene calls are TRBV28 and TRBJ2-7; 13 positions agree with TRBD2. Per germline, CDR1 MDHEN and CDR2 SYDVKM. The V and J ends lost 5 bases and 4 bases, in that order; junction bases with no gene match: 5. This CDR3 comprises 15 residues. CDR3 nucleotides: TGTGCCAGCAGTACTAGCGGGGGGGCAAGGTACGAGCAGTACTTC. Its translation is CASSTSGGARYEQYF.

A few counts support this clone. The CDR3 nucleotides are TGTGCCAGCACAGGAACGGGGGGCCTCTACAATGAGCAGTTCTTC. This translates into CASTGTGGLYNEQFF. The chain uses TRBV5-6 and TRBJ2-1; a weak D match, TRBD2 (7 bases). The germline V and J ends were trimmed by 6 bases and 3 bases, with 16 bases remaining between them. CDR1 is SGHDT, CDR2 YYEEEE, per germline. This CDR3 contains 15 residues.

The chain uses TRBV2 and TRBJ1-4; D is unresolved. This CDR3 spans 15 amino acids. Germline-derived CDR1 and CDR2 are SNHLY and FYNNEI. The germline V and J ends were trimmed by 3 bases and 7 bases, with 15 bases remaining between them. CDR3 DNA: TGTGCCAGCAGTGACGGAAAGCCACGGGGTGAAAAACTGTTTTTT. It specifies CASSDGKPRGEKLFF.

The CDR3 coding sequence is TGTGCCAGCAGCCCCCGTACAGGGTCCTATGGCTACACCTTC. Translated, it gives CASSPRTGSYGYTF. This chain links TRBV27 with TRBJ1-2; D is perhaps TRBD1 (6 bases). The ends were cut back, 6 bases at V and 4 bases at J, with 15 bases in the middle. There are 14 residues in the CDR3. Germline loops: CDR1 MNHEY, CDR2 SMNVEV (reference sequence).

A few counts support this clone. The V and J genes are TRBV2 and TRBJ2-7; 11 nucleotides line up with TRBD2. V shed 3 bases and J 2 bases; nucleotides not matched to a gene: 9. The CDR3 length is 17 residues. Germline V gene sequence: CDR1 SNHLY, CDR2 FYNNEI. DNA for the CDR3: TGTGCCAGCAGTGAGATACTAGCGGGGGCAGGCCCCTACGAGCAGTACTTC. Its protein product is CASSEILAGAGPYEQYF.

The chain joins TRBV7-6 to TRBJ2-3; 9 bases agree with TRBD2. The CDR3 is 15 amino acids. The trim removed 4 bases at V and 8 bases at J, leaving 10 bases unmatched. From germline, CDR1 is SGHVS and CDR2 FNYEAQ. CDR3 sequence (DNA): TGTGCCAGCAGCTCAACTAGCGGGCCCGTGGGTACGCAGTATTTT. It is translated as CASSSTSGPVGTQYF.

The chain couples TRBV29-1 to TRBJ2-7; D uncertain. V dropped 4 bases and J dropped 5 bases, with 9 bases sitting between them. CDR1 SQVTM and CDR2 ANQGSEA come from the germline V gene. This CDR3 spans 11 amino acids. Here the CDR3 DNA reads TGCAGCGTTGTAGGCGGCCACGAGCAGTACTTC. Translating it yields CSVVGGHEQYF.

The chain has TRBV19 and TRBJ1-2; perhaps TRBD1 as D (5 bases). The CDR3 runs to 15 residues. Per germline, CDR1 LNHDA and CDR2 SQIVND (reference sequence). The V and J ends lost 3 bases and 6 bases respectively, with 17 bases between them. The CDR3 here is CASSILGTPHDGYTF. CDR3 nucleotide sequence: TGTGCCAGTAGTATTTTAGGGACTCCCCATGATGGCTACACCTTC.

The chain employs TRBV9 and TRBJ2-1, with 10 bases fitting TRBD2. Germline-derived CDR1 and CDR2 are SGDLS and YYNGEE. V lost 1 base, J lost 7 bases, and 5 bases stayed unmatched. This CDR3 is built from 15 residues. As DNA, the CDR3 is TGTGCCAGCAGCGTACAGCGGGGGGGTGGTAATGAGCAGTTCTTC. Translation gives CASSVQRGGGNEQFF.

CDR3 coding DNA: TGTGCCAGCAACGGACATAACACAGATACGCAGTATTTT. Its protein is CASNGHNTDTQYF. J is TRBJ2-3 and V is TRBV2, with TRBD1 as a possible D gene (5 bases). V gave up 7 bases and J gave up 2 bases, with 10 bases separating them. From germline, CDR1 is SNHLY and CDR2 FYNNEI. This CDR3 is 13 amino acids long.

V gene TRBV7-9 combines with J gene TRBJ2-3, with D perhaps TRBD1 (6 bases). Germline CDR1 reads SEHNR; CDR2 reads FQNEAQ (reference sequence). CDR3 length: 15 residues. V was pared by 5 bases and J by 2 bases, with 14 bases between. DNA of the CDR3: TGTGCCAGCAGCCCGACAGGAAGACCCACAGATACGCAGTATTTT. This codes for CASSPTGRPTDTQYF.

CDR3 bases: TGTGCCAGCAGTTTAGGACAGGGGGCGACCGGGGAGCTGTTTTTT. Protein: CASSLGQGATGELFF. The V gene is TRBV28, the J gene TRBJ2-2; the match to TRBD1 covers 11 bases. The CDR3 consists of 15 residues. Looked up from germline, CDR1 is MDHEN and CDR2 is SYDVKM. With 2 bases clipped from V and 5 bases from J, the junction kept 1 base outside the gene matches. Variable domain in full (rest from reference TRBV28 and TRBJ2-2): DVKVTQSSRYLVKRTGEKVFLECVQDMDHENMFWYRQDPGLGLRLIYFSYDVKMKEKGDIPEGYSVSREKKERFSLILESASTNQTSMYLCASSLGQGATGELFFGEGSRLTVL.

The chain uses TRBV5-4 and TRBJ2-7; 9 bases map to TRBD1. Germline values: CDR1 SGHNT, CDR2 YYREEE (reference sequence). The V gene end was trimmed by 3 bases and the J gene end by 5 bases; junction bases not matched to a gene: 3. The CDR3 extends over 13 amino acids. DNA for the CDR3: TGTGCCAGCAGCTCCGGGACAGGGAACGAGCAGTACTTC. This translates into CASSSGTGNEQYF. Combining the CDR3 with reference TRBV5-4 and TRBJ2-7 gives the whole variable domain ETGVTQSPTHLIKTRGQQVTLRCSSQSGHNTVSWYQQALGQGPQFIFQYYREEENGRGNFPPRFSGLQFPNYSSELNVNALELDDSALYLCASSSGTGNEQYFGPGTRLTVT.

CDR3 bases: TGTGCCAGCAGTTCCCTCTATGGCTACACCTTC. This codes for CASSSLYGYTF. The chain carries TRBV28 and TRBJ1-2, with D unresolved. CDR1 is MDHEN, CDR2 SYDVKM, per germline. V gave up 4 bases and J gave up 4 bases, with 4 bases separating them. This CDR3 has 11 residues.

The chain is built from TRBV7-8 and TRBJ1-2, with D unclear. The CDR3 runs 13 residues. From germline, CDR1 is SGHVS and CDR2 FQNEAQ. The V gene lost 1 base and the J gene lost 8 bases, with 11 bases spanning the gap. The CDR3 DNA reads TGTGCCAGCAGCTTAGGGAGTCTGGAGGGCTACACCTTC. It encodes CASSLGSLEGYTF.

Note on this clone: Its ends do not fully match the called genes, so a read error is possible. In DNA, the CDR3 is TGTGCCAGCACCGTAGAAGGGGCCCCGAACACTGAAGCTTTCTTT. Protein product: CASTVEGAPNTEAFF. V and J are TRBV9 and TRBJ1-1, with D possibly being TRBD1 (5 bases). The CDR3 is 15 amino acids. Germline CDR1 reads SGDLS; CDR2 reads YYNGEE.

This clone was seen once. The rearrangement uses TRBV5-5 and TRBJ1-1; tentatively, D is TRBD1 (6 bases). Trimming removed 4 bases at V and 4 bases at J, with 14 bases between. CDR1 SGHKS and CDR2 YYEKEE come from the germline V gene (reference sequence). The CDR3 length is 14 residues. The CDR3 DNA reads as TGTGCCAGCAGCATCAGGGGCTGGGGCACTGAAGCTTTCTTT. Translated: CASSIRGWGTEAFF.

This rearrangement joins TRBV23-1 to TRBJ1-6; 11 nucleotides agree with TRBD1. TRBV23-1 belongs to the ORF category, with a function that is uncertain. Losses at the gene ends were 2 bases for V and 9 bases for J; bases not matched to a gene: 12. This CDR3 has 18 residues. The CDR3 protein is CASSQEPRTGGGGSPLHF. CDR3 bases: TGCGCCAGCAGTCAAGAACCACGGACAGGGGGCGGAGGTTCACCCCTCCACTTT.

This rearrangement joins TRBV19 to TRBJ2-1, with a tentative D call TRBD1 (6 bases). Germline CDR1 is LNHDA and CDR2 is SQIVND (reference sequence). The length of the CDR3 is 15 residues. The V end was cut by 5 bases, the J end by 8 bases, with 19 bases between. The CDR3: CASSQTGTYLHEQFF. The CDR3 region has the DNA TGTGCCAGTAGTCAAACCGGGACATACCTCCATGAGCAGTTCTTC.

V is TRBV12-3 or TRBV12-4 and J is TRBJ1-1; D gene uncertain. This CDR3 spans 12 amino acids. V was trimmed by 2 bases and J by 11 bases, leaving 12 bases between them. DNA of the CDR3: TGTGCCAGCAGTTTATTCTACGAGGCGGCTTTCTTT. Protein sequence: CASSLFYEAAFF.

Concerning this clone itself: In the same sample, other DNA sequences code for this CDR3. The gene calls are TRBV7-2 and TRBJ2-1; 7 positions match TRBD2. V trimming: 4 bases; J trimming: 1 base; junction bases outside the gene matches: 4. This CDR3 region has 15 residues. Per the germline V gene, CDR1 is SGHTA and CDR2 is FQGNSA. The DNA for the CDR3 is TGTGCCAGCAGCTCTAGCGGTGGTTCCTACAATGAGCAGTTCTTC. Translating it yields CASSSSGGSYNEQFF.

The chain is built from TRBV25-1 and TRBJ2-1, with 8 bases matching TRBD1. With 3 bases clipped from V and 4 bases from J, the junction kept 8 bases outside the gene matches. The germline V gene has CDR1 MGHDK and CDR2 SYGVNS. The CDR3 contains 16 residues. The CDR3: CASSDRRTGLYNEQFF. The DNA of the CDR3 is TGTGCCAGCAGTGATAGGAGGACAGGGCTTTACAATGAGCAGTTCTTC.

The CDR3: CASSLEYGQPQHF. For the CDR3, the DNA is TGCGCCAGCAGCTTGGAATACGGGCAGCCCCAGCATTTT. The chain recombines TRBV5-1 with TRBJ1-5; D is uncertain. The CDR3 runs 13 residues. V was cut by 0 bases and J by 7 bases, with 8 bases left in between. Germline V gene data show CDR1 as SGHRS and CDR2 as YFSETQ.

The DNA of the CDR3 is TGTGCCAGCAGCCAAATGACAGGGGGCTCCTACAATGAGCAGTTCTTC. Translated: CASSQMTGGSYNEQFF. This chain connects TRBV3-1 (or the pseudogene TRBV3-2) to TRBJ2-1; TRBD1 matches 9 bases. Germline CDR1 is LGHDT and CDR2 is YNNKEL (reference sequence). CDR3 size: 16 residues. With 2 bases clipped from V and 0 bases from J, the junction kept 2 bases outside the gene matches.